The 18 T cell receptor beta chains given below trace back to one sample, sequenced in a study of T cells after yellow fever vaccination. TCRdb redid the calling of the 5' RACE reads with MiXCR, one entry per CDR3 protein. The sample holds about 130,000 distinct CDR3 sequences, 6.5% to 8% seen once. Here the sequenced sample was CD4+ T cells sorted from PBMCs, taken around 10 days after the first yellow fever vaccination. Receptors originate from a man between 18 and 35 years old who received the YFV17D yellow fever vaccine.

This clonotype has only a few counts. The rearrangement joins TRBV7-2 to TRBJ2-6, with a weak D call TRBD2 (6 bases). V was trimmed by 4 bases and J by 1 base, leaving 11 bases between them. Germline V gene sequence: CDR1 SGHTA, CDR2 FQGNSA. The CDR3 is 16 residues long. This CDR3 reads CASSSRRGSGANVLTF. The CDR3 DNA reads TGTGCCAGCAGCTCCCGCCGGGGGTCTGGGGCCAACGTCCTGACTTTC.

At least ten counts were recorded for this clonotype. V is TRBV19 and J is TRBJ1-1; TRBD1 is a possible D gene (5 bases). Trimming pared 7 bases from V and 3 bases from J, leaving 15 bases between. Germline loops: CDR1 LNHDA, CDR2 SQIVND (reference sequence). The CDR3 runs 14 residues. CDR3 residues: CASISREFDTEAFF. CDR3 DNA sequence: TGTGCCAGTATTAGCAGGGAGTTTGACACTGAAGCTTTCTTT.

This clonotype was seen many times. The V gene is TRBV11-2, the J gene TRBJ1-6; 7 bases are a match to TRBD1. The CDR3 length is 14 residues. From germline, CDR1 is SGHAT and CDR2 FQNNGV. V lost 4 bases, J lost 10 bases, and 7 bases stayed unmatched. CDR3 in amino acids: CASSSQGSVSPLHF. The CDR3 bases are TGTGCCAGCAGCTCACAGGGGTCGGTGTCACCCCTCCACTTT.

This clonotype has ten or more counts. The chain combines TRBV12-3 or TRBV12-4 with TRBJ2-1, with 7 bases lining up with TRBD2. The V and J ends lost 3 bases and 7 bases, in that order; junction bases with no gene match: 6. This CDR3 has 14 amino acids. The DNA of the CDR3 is TGTGCCAGCAGTTTTTATGGACTAGGGAATGAGCAGTTCTTC. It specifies CASSFYGLGNEQFF.

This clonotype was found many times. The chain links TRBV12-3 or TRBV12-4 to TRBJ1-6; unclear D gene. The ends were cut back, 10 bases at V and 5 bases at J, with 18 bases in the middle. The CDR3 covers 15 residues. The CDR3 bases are TGTGCCACCCCTAGGGTCGTTAGTGATAATTCACCCCTCCACTTT. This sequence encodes CATPRVVSDNSPLHF.

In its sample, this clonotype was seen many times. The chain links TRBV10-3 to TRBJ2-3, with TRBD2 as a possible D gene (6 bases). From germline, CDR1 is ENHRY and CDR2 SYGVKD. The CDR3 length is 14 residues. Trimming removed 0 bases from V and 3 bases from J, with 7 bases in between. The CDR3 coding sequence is TGTGCCATCAGTGAGTCCGGGGGAACAGATACGCAGTATTTT. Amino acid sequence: CAISESGGTDTQYF.

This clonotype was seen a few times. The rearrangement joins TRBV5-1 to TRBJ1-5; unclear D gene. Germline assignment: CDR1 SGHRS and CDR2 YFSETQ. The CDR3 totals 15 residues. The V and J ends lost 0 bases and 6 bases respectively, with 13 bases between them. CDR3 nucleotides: TGCGCCAGCAGCTTGGTCGGCGGGTCAGGTCAGCCCCAGCATTTT. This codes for CASSLVGGSGQPQHF.

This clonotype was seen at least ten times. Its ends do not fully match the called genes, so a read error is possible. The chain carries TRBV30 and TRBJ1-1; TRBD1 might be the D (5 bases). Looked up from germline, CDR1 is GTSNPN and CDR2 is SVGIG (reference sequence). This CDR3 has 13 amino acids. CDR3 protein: CALGRGFGTEAFF. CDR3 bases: TGCGCTCTGGGGCGTGGTTTTGGGACTGAAGCTTTCTTT.

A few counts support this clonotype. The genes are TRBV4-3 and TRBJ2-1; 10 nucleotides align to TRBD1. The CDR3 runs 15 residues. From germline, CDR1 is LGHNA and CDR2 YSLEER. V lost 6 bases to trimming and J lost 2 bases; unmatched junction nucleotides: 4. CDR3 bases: TGCGCCAGCAGACTAGGGACAGGGGCCTACAATGAGCAGTTCTTC. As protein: CASRLGTGAYNEQFF.

The DNA for the CDR3 is TGTGCCAGTAGTGCGGGACGAGAGACCCAGTACTTC. Its protein is CASSAGRETQYF. The V gene is TRBV19, the J gene TRBJ2-5; possible D gene TRBD2, 6 bases. V dropped 5 bases and J dropped 4 bases, with 8 bases sitting between them. This CDR3 is 12 amino acids long. Germline V CDR1 and CDR2: LNHDA, SQIVND (reference sequence). Combining the CDR3 with reference TRBV19 and TRBJ2-5 gives the whole variable domain DGGITQSPKYLFRKEGQNVTLSCEQNLNHDAMYWYRQDPGQGLRLIYYSQIVNDFQKGDIAEGYSVSREKKESFPLTVTSAQKNPTAFYLCASSAGRETQYFGPGTRLLVL.

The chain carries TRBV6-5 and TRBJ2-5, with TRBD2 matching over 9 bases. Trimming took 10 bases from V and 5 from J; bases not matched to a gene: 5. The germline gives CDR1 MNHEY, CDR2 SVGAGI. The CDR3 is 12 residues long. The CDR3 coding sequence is TGTGCCACGTCGGGACTAGCTGAGACCCAGTACTTC. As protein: CATSGLAETQYF.

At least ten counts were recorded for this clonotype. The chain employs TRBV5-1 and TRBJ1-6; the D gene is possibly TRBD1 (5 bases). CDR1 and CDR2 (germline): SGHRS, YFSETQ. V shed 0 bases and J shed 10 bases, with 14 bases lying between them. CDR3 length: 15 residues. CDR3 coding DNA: TGCGCCAGCAGCTTGGGGGACTCAGCCCGCTCACCCCTCCACTTT. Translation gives CASSLGDSARSPLHF.

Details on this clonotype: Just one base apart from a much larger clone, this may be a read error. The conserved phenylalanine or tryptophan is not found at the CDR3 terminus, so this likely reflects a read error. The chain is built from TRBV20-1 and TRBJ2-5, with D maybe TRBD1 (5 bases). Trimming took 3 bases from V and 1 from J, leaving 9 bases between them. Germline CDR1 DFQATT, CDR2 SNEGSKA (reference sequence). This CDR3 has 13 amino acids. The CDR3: CSASRQPQETQYL. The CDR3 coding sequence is TGCAGTGCTAGTCGACAGCCCCAAGAGACCCAGTACCTC.

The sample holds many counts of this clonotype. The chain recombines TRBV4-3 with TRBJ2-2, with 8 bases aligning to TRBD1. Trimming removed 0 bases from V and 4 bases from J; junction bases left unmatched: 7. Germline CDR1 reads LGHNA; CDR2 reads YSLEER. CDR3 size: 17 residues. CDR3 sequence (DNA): TGCGCCAGCAGCCAAGATAGTCGGACAGGGAGCACCGGGGAGCTGTTTTTT. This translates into CASSQDSRTGSTGELFF.

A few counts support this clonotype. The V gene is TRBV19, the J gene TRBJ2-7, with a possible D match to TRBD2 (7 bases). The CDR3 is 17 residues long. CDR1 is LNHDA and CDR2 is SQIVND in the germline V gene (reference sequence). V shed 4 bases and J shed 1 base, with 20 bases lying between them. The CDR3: CASSRRGAGQQSYEQYF. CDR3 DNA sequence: TGTGCCAGTAGTAGACGGGGGGCTGGGCAGCAATCCTACGAGCAGTACTTC.

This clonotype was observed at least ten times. In DNA, the CDR3 is TGTGCCAGCGGTTCGGGACAGGGAACAGATACGCAGTATTTT. Its protein product is CASGSGQGTDTQYF. The chain has TRBV7-9 and TRBJ2-3, with TRBD1 identical over 9 bases. The CDR3 sequence is 14 residues long. V shed 8 bases and J 3 bases; nucleotides not matched to a gene: 6. Germline CDR1 is SEHNR and CDR2 is FQNEAQ (reference sequence).

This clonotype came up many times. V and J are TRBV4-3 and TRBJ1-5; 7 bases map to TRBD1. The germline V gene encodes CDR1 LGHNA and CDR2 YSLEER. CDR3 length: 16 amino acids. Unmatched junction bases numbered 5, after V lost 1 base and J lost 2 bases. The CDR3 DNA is TGCGCCAGCAGCCAAGGCACAGGGGTTGGCAATCAGCCCCAGCATTTT. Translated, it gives CASSQGTGVGNQPQHF.

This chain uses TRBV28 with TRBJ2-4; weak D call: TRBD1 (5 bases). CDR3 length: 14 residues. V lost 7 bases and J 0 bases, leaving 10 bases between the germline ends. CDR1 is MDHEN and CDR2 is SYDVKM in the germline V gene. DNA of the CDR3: TGTGCCAGCACAGGGCTGGTAGCCAAAAACATTCAGTACTTC. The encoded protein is CASTGLVAKNIQYF.